The 14 T cell receptor beta chains given below trace back to one sample, sequenced in a study of CD8+CD57+ T cells in acquired aplastic anemia. The use of genomic DNA as template underpinned the TCR beta VDJ and CDR3 profiling. TCRdb fed the reads into MiXCR, producing one record per CDR3 protein. The data hold some 160,000 distinct CDR3 sequences, with 40% to 55% observed a single time. The patients chosen for sequencing had shown expansion of CD8+CD57+ cells (detected by flow cytometry). The sample taken for sequencing was sorted CD4+, CD8+, or CD8+CD57+ T cells (not recorded which) from PBMCs. The origin of the receptors is a human donor with aplastic anemia.

This chain connects TRBV10-3 to TRBJ1-2, with D perhaps matching TRBD1 (6 bases). The CDR3 is 12 residues long. V gave up 6 bases and J gave up 7 bases, with 12 bases separating them. Germline-derived CDR1 and CDR2 are ENHRY and SYGVKD. The DNA of the CDR3 is TGTGCCATCAGAGAAACAGGGTTTGGCTACACCTTC. Its translation is CAIRETGFGYTF.

Notes on this clonotype: An end of the junction does not agree with germline; a read error may underlie this. The chain recombines TRBV20-1 with TRBJ2-1; either TRBD1 or TRBD2 may supply D (5 bases each). The CDR3 length is 15 residues. Looked up from germline, CDR1 is DFQATT and CDR2 is SNEGSKA (reference sequence). CDR3 bases: TGCAGTGCTAGAGATTCTGGGGCAGCGGTGGGTGAGCAGTCCTTC. Translation: CSARDSGAAVGEQSF.

The V call is TRBV19, the J call TRBJ2-2, with D possibly being TRBD1 (5 bases). CDR3 size: 13 residues. Per the germline V gene, CDR1 is LNHDA and CDR2 is SQIVND (reference sequence). Trimming cost V 3 bases and J 14 bases, with 16 bases left between them. CDR3 nucleotide sequence: TGTGCCAGTAGTATGGGGCAGGGCCTACCCCTGTTTTTT. Translation gives CASSMGQGLPLFF.

J is TRBJ2-6 and V is TRBV18; D remains unclear. Germline CDR1 and CDR2: KGHSH and LQKENI. V was pared by 2 bases and J by 4 bases, with 6 bases between. The CDR3 is 14 amino acids. The CDR3 DNA sequence: TGTGCCAGCTCACCAGGGTGGGGGGCCAACGTCCTGACTTTC. Protein sequence: CASSPGWGANVLTF.

This clonotype was found a few times. V is TRBV7-8 and J is TRBJ2-7; D is unresolved. Germline CDR1 reads SGHVS; CDR2 reads FQNEAQ. The CDR3 totals 13 residues. V dropped 6 bases and J dropped 2 bases, with 11 bases sitting between them. CDR3 coding DNA: TGTGCCAGCAGTCCCCCCCCTCCCTACGAGCAGTACTTC. Translated, it gives CASSPPPPYEQYF.

The sample holds a few counts of this clonotype. The chain is built from TRBV10-3 and TRBJ2-7, with TRBD1 identical over 9 bases. Germline-derived CDR1 and CDR2 are ENHRY and SYGVKD. The J segment lost 3 bases and the V segment lost 5 bases, leaving 8 bases of the junction unmatched. This CDR3 comprises 15 residues. CDR3 in amino acids: CAISPRDRASYEQYF. In nucleotides, the CDR3 is TGTGCCATCAGTCCGCGGGACAGGGCCAGCTACGAGCAGTACTTC.

The chain couples TRBV6-2 or TRBV6-3 to TRBJ2-7, with D perhaps given as TRBD1 or TRBD2 (5 bases each). Deletions cut 2 bases from V and 4 bases from J, with 12 bases between. The V gene's germline CDR1 is MNHEY and CDR2 SVGEGT. The CDR3 has 14 amino acids. CDR3 coding DNA: TGTGCCAGCAGTTACCTCCAGGGACCTTACGAGCAGTACTTC. As protein: CASSYLQGPYEQYF.

This clonotype was detected only once. Since a much larger clone is just one base distant, this may be a read error. The CDR3 reads CTSSQMDEQYF. The CDR3 DNA sequence: TGTACCAGCAGCCAAATGGATGAGCAGTACTTC. This chain links TRBV3-1 with TRBJ2-7; no definite D call. Germline values: CDR1 LGHDT, CDR2 YNNKEL (reference sequence). The CDR3 has 11 residues.

The V gene is TRBV28, the J gene TRBJ2-5; D not resolved. The CDR3 has 13 amino acids. Germline CDR1 is MDHEN and CDR2 is SYDVKM. Trimming pared 3 bases from V and 0 bases from J, leaving 5 bases between. CDR3 loop: CASSFLYQETQYF. CDR3 nucleotides: TGTGCCAGCAGTTTCTTATACCAAGAGACCCAGTACTTC.

This rearrangement joins TRBV19 to TRBJ1-1, with a weak D call TRBD1 (6 bases). This CDR3 has 15 amino acids. Germline V gene lookup returns CDR1 LNHDA and CDR2 SQIVND (reference sequence). The V and J ends lost 1 base and 2 bases respectively, with 11 bases between them. CDR3 protein: CASSIGQVRNTEAFF. In DNA, the CDR3 is TGTGCCAGTAGTATAGGACAGGTTAGAAACACTGAAGCTTTCTTT.

This clonotype was detected once. This chain joins TRBV29-1 and TRBJ2-7; 11 bases are shared with TRBD2. The CDR3 has 12 residues. CDR1 is SQVTM, CDR2 ANQGSEA, per germline. V shed 8 bases, J shed 3 bases, and the junction held 3 bases outside the gene matches. The CDR3 region has the DNA TGCAGCACCGGGACTAGCGGCTACGAGCAGTACTTC. Encoded protein: CSTGTSGYEQYF.

This clonotype came up a few times. This chain connects TRBV28 to TRBJ2-7; 8 positions match TRBD1. With 2 bases clipped from V and 0 bases from J, the junction kept 3 bases outside the gene matches. CDR1 and CDR2 from the germline V gene are MDHEN and SYDVKM. This CDR3 has 15 amino acids. Here the CDR3 DNA reads TGTGCCAGCAGTTTAGCAGGGGGCGCCTCCTACGAGCAGTACTTC. Amino acids: CASSLAGGASYEQYF.

Notes on this clonotype: An end of the junction does not agree with germline; a read error may underlie this. The V and J genes are TRBV11-2 and TRBJ2-1; TRBD2 matches at 8 bases. This CDR3 has 16 amino acids. Germline loops: CDR1 SGHAT, CDR2 FQNNGV. The CDR3 reads CASSPALAGSSNELFF. The CDR3 DNA reads as TGTGCCAGCAGCCCGGCTTTAGCGGGAAGTAGCAATGAGCTGTTCTTC.

The sample holds one count of this clonotype. The chain uses TRBV7-2 and TRBJ2-5; the D gene could be TRBD1 or TRBD2 (5 bases each). The CDR3 is 14 amino acids. Germline V CDR1 and CDR2: SGHTA, FQGNSA. Trimming left V 8 bases short and J 5 bases short, with 18 bases between. Here the CDR3 reads CASGGGQAGETQYF. In DNA, the CDR3 is TGTGCCAGCGGAGGCGGACAAGCAGGGGAGACCCAGTACTTC.